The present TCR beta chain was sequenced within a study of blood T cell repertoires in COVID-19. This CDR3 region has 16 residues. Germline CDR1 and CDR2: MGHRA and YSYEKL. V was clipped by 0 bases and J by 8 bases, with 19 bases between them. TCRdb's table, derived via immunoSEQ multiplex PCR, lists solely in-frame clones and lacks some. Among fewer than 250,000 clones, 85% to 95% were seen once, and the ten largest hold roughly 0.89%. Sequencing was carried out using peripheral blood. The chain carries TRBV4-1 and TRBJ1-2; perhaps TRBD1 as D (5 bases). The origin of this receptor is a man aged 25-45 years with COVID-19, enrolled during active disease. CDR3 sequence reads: CASSQEEAGRLGGYTF. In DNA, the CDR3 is TGCGCCAGCAGCCAAGAAGAGGCAGGGAGGCTGGGCGGCTACACCTTC.